This T cell receptor (beta chain) stems from a study of T cells in localized non-small cell lung cancer (dated by TCRdb to 2018 to 2021). Concerning the study at large: The study examined T cell repertoires in 200 to 300 patients with early-stage NSCLC and compared tumors with uninvolved tumor-adjacent lungs. The cohort consisted of approximately 240 treatment-naive NSCLC patients whose localized lung tumors had been resected. A mean age of 66.3 years was recorded for the NSCLC patients, of whom 129 were male and some 100 were female.

The immunoSEQ Assay was used to sequence TCR beta CDR3 regions from DNA. On the authors' methods: To compute T cell density, TCR beta template counts were normalized to usable DNA, which was estimated by amplifying housekeeping genes. Using the preseqR package, richness was estimated by extrapolating to 120,000 templates for tissue samples and 400,000 templates for PBMC samples. Clonality was defined as one minus Pielou's evenness. Differential abundance testing on productive amino-acid clonotypes, with a minimum total count of 5 and an alpha of 0.1, was used to identify tissue-enriched TCRs. The Jaccard Index and the Morisita Overlap Index were used to measure how much the repertoires overlapped between compartments. GLIPH grouped TCR beta CDR3s together with public tetramer-defined viral CDR3s, and a viral motif had to include at least three viral sequences and show V-gene enrichment. TCRdb holds this immuneACCESS table with in-frame rearrangements only. Some clones are missing; in checked studies, unresolved V genes explain under half, and the rest has no known cause. V and J calls plus clone size are reproduced from that table; the DNA served to infer D and trimming. Present in this sample are about 18,000 clones, about 89% of which were seen just once. The ten largest clones represent approximately 3.7% of the sample.

At diagnosis, peripheral blood, uninvolved tumor-adjacent lung and tumor were collected and were preserved as a mix of fresh-frozen and FFPE material. For TCR repertoire profiling, blood samples were analyzed as peripheral blood mononuclear cells. As regards this clone: Its antigen target is currently unknown. Base quality data are lacking; no much larger clone is found one base away.

What the authors observed across the whole study: Uninvolved tumor-adjacent lung showed the highest T cell clonality, higher than tumor, which suggests more focused antigenic responses in the adjacent lung. Because multi-region tumor sequencing was not done, intratumor heterogeneity could not be ruled out. A median of around 50 of the top 100 tumor clones were detected in paired uninvolved adjacent lung, and some 29 of these tumor clones were also found among the top 100 clones of the paired uninvolved adjacent lung. Longer overall survival was associated with higher T cell density in blood, whereas shorter survival was associated with higher clonality in adjacent lung. Because the study design was exploratory, TCR variables were selected using unadjusted p-values without false-discovery rate correction.

The sample here was peripheral blood, taken before any cancer treatment. This receptor was obtained from a male donor at least 60 years old with stage II squamous cell lung carcinoma.

CDR3 region: CASGTVGSHEQYF. The DNA sequence is as follows: TGTGCCAGTGGGACTGTCGGTTCCCACGAGCAGTACTTC. The V gene is TRBV19 and the J gene is TRBJ2-7; TRBD2 might be the D gene, on 6 matching bases. CDR3 length: 13 amino acids, cysteine to phenylalanine. Only the CDR3 portion is preserved as DNA: 39 bases, with reading frame beginning at the first base. The CDR1 and CDR2 encoded by the germline V gene (reference sequence) are LNHDA and SQIVND. V gives up 8 bases and J gives up 5 bases, and the segment between their germline ends measures 16 bases.